A selection of T cell receptor beta chains follows, all from one sample in a study of Ad26.COV2.S vaccination and SARS-CoV-2 variants. Measured with immunoSEQ multiplex PCR; TCRdb has only the in-frame clones, and not every one. This sample has some 390,000 clones, with 80% to 90% found just once. Material: peripheral blood, obtained in a trial of Ad26.COV2.S vaccine versus placebo. Receptors originate from a person between 18 and 60 years old who received the Ad26.COV2.S COVID-19 vaccine or a placebo. Both conserved end residues are part of each CDR3. The D gene is left open where the match is weak.

CATRWTDGTVNYGYTF,TGTGCCACCCGGTGGACGGACGGAACCGTTAACTATGGCTACACCTTC,TRBJ1-2,TRBV10-3,-
CASSERPSGADTQYF,TGTGCCAGCAGTGAACGGCCCAGCGGCGCAGATACGCAGTATTTT,TRBJ2-3,TRBV6-1,-
CASSSFVAGGYTGELFF,TGTGCCAGCAGCTCTTTCGTAGCGGGGGGTTACACCGGGGAGCTGTTTTTT,TRBJ2-2,TRBV7-2,TRBD2
CASSLHQGAGYEQYF,TGTGCCAGCAGCTTACATCAGGGGGCTGGTTACGAGCAGTACTTC,TRBJ2-7,TRBV11-3,TRBD1
CASSEADRQANQPQHF,TGTGCCAGCAGTGAAGCGGACAGGCAGGCCAATCAGCCCCAGCATTTT,TRBJ1-5,TRBV2,TRBD1
CASSSIQGPYGYTF,TGTGCCAGCAGCTCCATTCAGGGGCCCTATGGCTACACCTTC,TRBJ1-2,TRBV11-2,-
CASSVQAGLNYGYTF,TGTGCCAGCAGCGTACAGGCGGGCCTTAACTATGGCTACACCTTC,TRBJ1-2,TRBV9,-
CASSQGGPSDTQYF,TGTGCCAGCAGCCAAGGCGGTCCATCAGATACGCAGTATTTT,TRBJ2-3,TRBV3-1/TRBV3-2,-
CASIGESGPQETQYF,TGCGCCAGCATAGGTGAATCTGGACCCCAAGAGACCCAGTACTTC,TRBJ2-5,TRBV5-1,-
CASSLVSGNTIYF,TGTGCCAGCAGTTTAGTCTCTGGAAACACCATATATTTT,TRBJ1-3,TRBV28,-
CASSYKEQPNTEAFF,TGTGCCAGCAGTTACAAGGAACAGCCGAACACTGAAGCTTTCTTT,TRBJ1-1,TRBV6-6,-
CASSLGGLLAKNIQYF,TGCGCCAGCAGCTTGGGGGGACTCCTAGCCAAAAACATTCAGTACTTC,TRBJ2-4,TRBV5-1,-
CASSTPVPNQHF,TGTGCCAGCAGTACCCCTGTACCGAACCAGCATTTT,TRBJ1-5,TRBV28,-
CASSLAGASYNEQFF,TGTGCCAGCAGCTTAGCGGGGGCATCCTACAATGAGCAGTTCTTC,TRBJ2-1,TRBV6-2/TRBV6-3,TRBD2
CASSLNFNYGYTF,TGTGCCAGCAGTTTGAACTTTAACTATGGCTACACCTTC,TRBJ1-2,TRBV12-3/TRBV12-4,-